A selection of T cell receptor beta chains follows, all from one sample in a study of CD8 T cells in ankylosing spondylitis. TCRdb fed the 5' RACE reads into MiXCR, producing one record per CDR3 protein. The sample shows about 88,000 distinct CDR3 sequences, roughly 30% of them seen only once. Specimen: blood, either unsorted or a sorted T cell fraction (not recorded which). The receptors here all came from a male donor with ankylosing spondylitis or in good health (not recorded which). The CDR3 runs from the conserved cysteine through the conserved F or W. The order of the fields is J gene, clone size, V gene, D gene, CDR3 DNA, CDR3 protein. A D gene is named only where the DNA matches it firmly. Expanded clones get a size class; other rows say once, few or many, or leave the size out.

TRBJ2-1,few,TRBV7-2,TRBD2,TGTGCCAGCAGCGTGAGGGGCGGGAGAGATAATGAGCAGTTCTTC,CASSVRGGRDNEQFF
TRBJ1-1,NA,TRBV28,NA,TGTGCCAGCAGTTTTAACCCCAACTTGCTCGTGGAAGCTTTCTTT,CASSFNPNLLVEAFF
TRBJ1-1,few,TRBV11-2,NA,TGTGCCAGCAGCTTCCAGCCCAACACTGAAGCTTTCTTT,CASSFQPNTEAFF
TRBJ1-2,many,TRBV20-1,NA,TGCAGTGCTATGGATCAGGGAGGGTCTAACTATGGCTACACCTTC,CSAMDQGGSNYGYTF
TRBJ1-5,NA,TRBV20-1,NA,TGCAGTGCTAGTCTTACGGGCACATATAGCAATCAGCCCCAGCATTTT,CSASLTGTYSNQPQHF
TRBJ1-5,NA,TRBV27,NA,TGTGCCAGCAGCCCGGTTGTGTGGGGGCCCCAGCATTTT,CASSPVVWGPQHF
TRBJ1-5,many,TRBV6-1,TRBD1,TGTGCCAGCAGGGGTGGACAGGGGTGGAACCAGCCCCAGCATTTT,CASRGGQGWNQPQHF
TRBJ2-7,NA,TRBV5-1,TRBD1,TGCGCCACCTCGATCGGACAGGGGATAGGAGAGCAGTACTTC,CATSIGQGIGEQYF
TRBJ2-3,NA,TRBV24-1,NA,TGTGCCACCAGTGACAGGGGAATGACAGATACGCAGTATTTT,CATSDRGMTDTQYF
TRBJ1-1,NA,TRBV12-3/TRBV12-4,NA,TGTGCCAGCAGTTTAGCGCCGAGTAGGATGTGGTTGAACACTGAAGCTTTCTTT,CASSLAPSRMWLNTEAFF
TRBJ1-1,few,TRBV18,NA,TGTGCCAGCTCACCACTTGAAGGGGGAACTGAAGCTTTCTTT,CASSPLEGGTEAFF
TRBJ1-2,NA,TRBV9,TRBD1,TGTGCCAGCAGCGCCCGGGACAGGGAATATGGCTACACCTTC,CASSARDREYGYTF
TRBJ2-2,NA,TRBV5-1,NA,TGCGCCAGCAGCTTGGCGCGGCTAGGGCACACCGGGGAGCTGTTTTTT,CASSLARLGHTGELFF
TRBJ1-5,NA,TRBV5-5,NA,TGTGCCAGCACCCTCAAGGTTGGGCAGCCCCAGCATTTT,CASTLKVGQPQHF
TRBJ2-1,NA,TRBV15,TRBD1,TGTGCCACCAGCAGTTCACGGGACAGGGTCTACAATGAGCAGTTCTTC,CATSSSRDRVYNEQFF
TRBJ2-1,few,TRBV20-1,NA,TGCAGTGCTAGAGCGGCTGTGGGCGGCTCCTACAATGAGCAGTTCTTC,CSARAAVGGSYNEQFF
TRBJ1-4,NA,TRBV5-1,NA,TGCGCCAGCAGCTTGGAAGCCGGGGGCGGTGAAAAACTGTTTTTT,CASSLEAGGGEKLFF
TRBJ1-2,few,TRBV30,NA,TGTGCCTGGGGAGCAGAGGCTGGCTACACCTTC,CAWGAEAGYTF
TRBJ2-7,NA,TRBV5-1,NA,TGCGCCAGCAGCGGAGTTTCTCCGGTTTACGAGCAGTACTTC,CASSGVSPVYEQYF
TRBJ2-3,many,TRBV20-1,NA,TGCAGTGCTAGAGATGGGGTGGGGGGCGCCCAATATTTT,CSARDGVGGAQYF
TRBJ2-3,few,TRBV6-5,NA,TGTGCCAGCAGTTACTCGATCAGGGGAGCCTCAGATACGCAGTATTTT,CASSYSIRGASDTQYF
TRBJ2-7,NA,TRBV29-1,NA,TGCAGCGCTGAAAGGGGGTACCCCCACGAGCAGTACTTC,CSAERGYPHEQYF
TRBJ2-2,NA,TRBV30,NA,TGTGCCTGGGGGGGCGGGGAGCTGTTTTTT,CAWGGGELFF
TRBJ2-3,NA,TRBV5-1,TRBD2,TGCGCCAGCAGCTACAATAGCGGGGGGAGAGATACGCAGTATTTT,CASSYNSGGRDTQYF
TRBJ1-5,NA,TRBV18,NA,TGTGCCAGCTCACCCCAGGGTAATCAGCCCCAGCATTTT,CASSPQGNQPQHF
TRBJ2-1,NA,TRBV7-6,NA,TGTGCCAGCAGCTTTTCCCCAACGGCAACGACTGACAATGAGCAGTTCTTC,CASSFSPTATTDNEQFF
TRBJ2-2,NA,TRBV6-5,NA,TGTGCCAGCATCCCGGGAACCGGGGAGCTGTTTTTT,CASIPGTGELFF
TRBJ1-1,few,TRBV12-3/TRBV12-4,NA,TGTGCCAGCCTCACGGGGGTGAGGAACACTGAAGCTTTCTTT,CASLTGVRNTEAFF
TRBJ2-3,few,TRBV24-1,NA,TGTGCCACCAGTGATTTGAGGGGCCGGGTAGTTGGATCTAGCACAGATACGCAGTATTTT,CATSDLRGRVVGSSTDTQYF
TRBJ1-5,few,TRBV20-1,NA,TGCAGTGCTAGATTCGGGCGGTCGCCTCAGCCCCAGCATTTT,CSARFGRSPQPQHF
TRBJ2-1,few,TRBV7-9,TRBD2,TGTGCCAGCAGACAGGCGAAACTAGCGGATCAATACAATGAGCAGTTCTTC,CASRQAKLADQYNEQFF
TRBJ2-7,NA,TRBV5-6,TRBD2,TGTGCCAGCAGCTTGTTCCTAGCGGAGCCCTACGAGCAGTACTTC,CASSLFLAEPYEQYF
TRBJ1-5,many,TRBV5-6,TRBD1,TGTGCCAGCAGCTTGGGGACAGGGAAAGGGCCCCAGCATTTT,CASSLGTGKGPQHF
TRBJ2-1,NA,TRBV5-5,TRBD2,TGTGCCAGCAGCTTTCGGACGGGAGGGCCTTGGGATGAGCAGTTCTTC,CASSFRTGGPWDEQFF
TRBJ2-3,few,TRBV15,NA,TGTGCCACCAGCAGTCGGGGACGGGACACAGATACGCAGTATTTT,CATSSRGRDTDTQYF
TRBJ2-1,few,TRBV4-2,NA,TGTGCCAGCAGCCAGGACTTGTACAATGAGCAGTTCTTC,CASSQDLYNEQFF
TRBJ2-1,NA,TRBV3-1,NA,TGTGCCAGCAGCCAAGTCTCAAAAGGGGTTGAGCAGTTCTTC,CASSQVSKGVEQFF
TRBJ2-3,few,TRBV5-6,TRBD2,TGTGCCAGCAGCTTGCTGTTCCGGGGGGGCGCAGATACGCAGTATTTT,CASSLLFRGGADTQYF
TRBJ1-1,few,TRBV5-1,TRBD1,TGCGCCAGCAGCAGGTGGACAGGGTCACGGACTGAAGCTTTCTTT,CASSRWTGSRTEAFF
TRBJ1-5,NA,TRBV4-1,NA,TGCGCCAGCAGCCAAGTGGACGGGGATCAGCCCCAGCATTTT,CASSQVDGDQPQHF
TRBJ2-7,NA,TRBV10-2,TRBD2,TGCGCCAGCAGACGAAATAAAATAGCGGGAGGGCCCTACGAGCAGTACTTC,CASRRNKIAGGPYEQYF
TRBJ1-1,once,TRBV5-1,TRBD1,TGCGCCAGCAGCTTGGACTCGCCGGGACAGATAGGTGATCCTGAAGCTTTCTTT,CASSLDSPGQIGDPEAFF
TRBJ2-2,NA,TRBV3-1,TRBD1,TGTGCCAGCAGCCGTCGAACAGGGGCGACCGGGGAGCTGTTTTTT,CASSRRTGATGELFF
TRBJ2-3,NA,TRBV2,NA,TGTGCCAGCAGAGCCGGGGAAACAGATACGCAGTATTTT,CASRAGETDTQYF
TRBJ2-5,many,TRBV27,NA,TGTGCCAGCAGTTTCCAAATCCAAGAGACCCAGTACTTC,CASSFQIQETQYF
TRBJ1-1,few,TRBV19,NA,TGTGCCAGTAGTACCTCGGGGGGTCTCAGGGCTTTCTTT,CASSTSGGLRAFF
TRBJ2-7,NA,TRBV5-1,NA,TGCGCCAGCAGCTATGCTGGGTACGAGCAGTACTTC,CASSYAGYEQYF
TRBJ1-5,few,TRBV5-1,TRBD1,TGCGCCAGCAGCCCAGGGGGTGGCAATCAGCCCCAGCATTTT,CASSPGGGNQPQHF
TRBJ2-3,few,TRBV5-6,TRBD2,TGTGCCAGCAGCTTGGCCCAGCGGGAGGGGAACACAGATACGCAGTATTTT,CASSLAQREGNTDTQYF
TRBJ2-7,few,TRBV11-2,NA,TGTGCCAGCAGCGCCCCTGACGTTAGGGGCTACGAGCAGTACTTC,CASSAPDVRGYEQYF
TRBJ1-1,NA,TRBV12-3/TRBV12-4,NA,TGTGCCAGCAGCCAGGGAAACCTGAACACTGAAGCTTTCTTT,CASSQGNLNTEAFF
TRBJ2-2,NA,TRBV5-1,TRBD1,TGCGCCAGCAGCCCCCTCGGACAGGGGCAGAACACCGGGGAGCTGTTTTTT,CASSPLGQGQNTGELFF
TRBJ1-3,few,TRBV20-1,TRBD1,TGCAGTGCGCGGACAGGGGGGGCTGGAAACACCATATATTTT,CSARTGGAGNTIYF
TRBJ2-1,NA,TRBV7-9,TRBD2,TGTGCCAGCGGCGGGGCTAGCGGGGGCATTGAGCAGTTCTTC,CASGGASGGIEQFF
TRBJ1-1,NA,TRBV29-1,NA,TGCAGCTCCCAATATATGAACACTGAAGCTTTCTTT,CSSQYMNTEAFF
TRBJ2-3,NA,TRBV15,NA,TGTGCCACCAGCAGAGATCAGTGGGGCGGAACCACAGATACGCAGTATTTT,CATSRDQWGGTTDTQYF
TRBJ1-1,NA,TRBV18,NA,TGTGCCAGCCTCCTCCAGGGCAACGCGGGTACTGAAGCTTTCTTT,CASLLQGNAGTEAFF
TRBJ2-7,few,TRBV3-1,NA,TGTGCCAGCAGCCGACCGGGACCATACTACGAGCAGTACTTC,CASSRPGPYYEQYF
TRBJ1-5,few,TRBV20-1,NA,TGCAGTGCTTTAAGAGGGAACAATCAGCCCCAGCATTTT,CSALRGNNQPQHF
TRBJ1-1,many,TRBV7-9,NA,TGTGCCAGCAGCCTCGACGGGGGGATCATGAACACTGAAGCTTTCTTT,CASSLDGGIMNTEAFF